This entry concerns a single TCR beta chain. What it binds is unknown. This sample is part of a study of PD-L1 blockade in urothelial cancer. Overall study context: Men with urothelial cancer arising in the bladder made up most of the 29 patients. Study-wide points: Patients with durable benefit had greater blood expansion of tumor-associated TCR clones 3 weeks into treatment.

The time point: peripheral blood 6 weeks after treatment start. Sequencing used immunoSEQ multiplex PCR; TCRdb keeps in-frame clones, though not all of them. The sample lists more than 90,000 clones, approximately 89% seen once, with 3% to 4.5% in the top ten. This CDR3 contains 14 residues. Germline V gene data show CDR1 as SNHLY and CDR2 as FYNNEI. J lost 6 bases, V lost 4 bases, and 5 bases had no gene match. The sample in question was PBMCs, obtained around atezolizumab (anti-PD-L1) treatment. This TCR was recovered from a man aged 60 to 69 with urothelial cancer. The rearrangement uses TRBV2 and TRBJ2-7, with TRBD1 matching 11 bases. The CDR3 nucleotides are TGTGCCAGCAGTGGTGGACAGGGGGCGCGCGAGCAGTACTTC. As protein: CASSGGQGAREQYF.